This is a list of T cell receptor beta chains from one sample in a study of T cells in Graves' hyperthyroidism and ophthalmopathy. Each CDR3 protein is one row after TCRdb ran MiXCR on the multiplex PCR reads. The profile covers about 200,000 distinct CDR3 sequences, with 18% appearing a single time and 44% taken by the ten largest. Material for sequencing was blood. The source is a man aged 35-49 years with Graves' hyperthyroidism. CDR3s include the opening cysteine and the closing phenylalanine or tryptophan. The D gene is left open where the match is weak. Clone size, where shown, is once, few, many, or a class for clones that have expanded.

>TRBJ2-2|NA|many|TRBV11-2
TGTGCCAGCAGCTCCCTACCCCGTAACACCGGGGAGCTGTTTTTT
CASSSLPRNTGELFF
>TRBJ2-5|TRBD2|NA|TRBV12-3/TRBV12-4
TGTGCCAGCAGTTTCGTCGGGGGGGAGACCCAGTACTTC
CASSFVGGETQYF
>TRBJ2-1|TRBD2|NA|TRBV11-3
TGTGCCAGCAGCTTATCAGGCTGGGGACTAGTACCCCAGGGCTCCTACAATGAGCAGTTCTTC
CASSLSGWGLVPQGSYNEQFF
>TRBJ1-4|TRBD1|NA|TRBV4-1
TGCGCCAGCAGCACCCGGGGGACAGGGAATGAAAAACTGTTTTTT
CASSTRGTGNEKLFF
>TRBJ2-7|TRBD1|many|TRBV28
TGTGCCAGCAATTCCGGGACAGGTTTGGATGAGCAGTACTTC
CASNSGTGLDEQYF
>TRBJ1-2|NA|few|TRBV7-3
TGTGCCAGCAGCCCCACTCCAGGGAAGGGTGGCTACACCTTC
CASSPTPGKGGYTF
>TRBJ2-1|NA|NA|TRBV29-1
TGCAGCGCCCCTTTGGGGGCGGGGGAGTACAATGAGCAGTTCTTC
CSAPLGAGEYNEQFF
>TRBJ1-4|NA|few|TRBV15
TGTGCCACCAGCCGAACGCGGGGGGCAACTAATGAAAAACTGTTTTTT
CATSRTRGATNEKLFF
>TRBJ2-7|NA|many|TRBV20-1
TGCAGTGCTGGGGGGAGAGGGGGCAGCTCCTACGAGCAGTACTTC
CSAGGRGGSSYEQYF
>TRBJ2-7|TRBD2|many|TRBV7-6
TGTGCCAGCAGCTTAGCGGCTAGCGGGGGGCCCCACGAGCAGTACTTC
CASSLAASGGPHEQYF
>TRBJ2-2|NA|many|TRBV4-3
TGCGCCAGCAGCCACCTGGGGCTAGGTCTGACCGGGGAGCTGTTTTTT
CASSHLGLGLTGELFF
>TRBJ2-5|TRBD1|many|TRBV4-3
TGCGCCAGCAGCCAAGAGTGGGGACAGGGGCAAGAGACCCAGTACTTC
CASSQEWGQGQETQYF
>TRBJ2-7|TRBD1|NA|TRBV11-2
TGTGCCAGCAGCACGAGACAGGGCAACTACGAGCAGTACTTC
CASSTRQGNYEQYF
>TRBJ2-5|TRBD2|many|TRBV7-8
TGTGCCAGCAGCCTAAGGCTAGCGGCCGAGACCCAGTACTTC
CASSLRLAAETQYF
>TRBJ2-1|NA|few|TRBV27
TGTGCCAGCAGCGCCCCGGGGTACCAATCCTACAATGAGCAGTTCTTC
CASSAPGYQSYNEQFF
>TRBJ2-1|NA|many|TRBV30
TGTGCCTGGAGGGGTCCGGCCAGATGGGGTGAGCAGTTCTTC
CAWRGPARWGEQFF
>TRBJ1-1|NA|NA|TRBV27
TGTGCCAGCAGCATTACCGGTGGGGGCACTGAAGCTTTCTTT
CASSITGGGTEAFF
>TRBJ2-5|TRBD2|many|TRBV20-1
TGCAGTGCTAGAAGCGGGGCGGGCGGAGAGACCCAGTACTTC
CSARSGAGGETQYF
>TRBJ2-4|TRBD1|many|TRBV5-1
TGCGCCAGCAGCGACGGGACAGTAAAGTACTTC
CASSDGTVKYF
>TRBJ1-1|NA|many|TRBV2
TGTGCCAGCAGGCCAGGGCAGAACACTGAAGCTTTCTTT
CASRPGQNTEAFF
>TRBJ1-2|NA|many|TRBV7-2
TGTGCCAGCAGCCCCCGGGCAGCCCACTATGGCTACACCTTC
CASSPRAAHYGYTF
>TRBJ2-4|NA|many|TRBV5-1
TGCGCCAGCAGCTTGGCTGGAGAAAAAAACATTCAGTACTTC
CASSLAGEKNIQYF